Listed here are 14 T cell receptor beta chains from one sample, sequenced in a study of blood T cell repertoires in COVID-19. TCRdb's table, derived via immunoSEQ multiplex PCR, lists solely in-frame clones and lacks some. Of roughly 140,000 clones in the sample, almost 80% are singletons; the top ten hold under 10%. The sequenced sample was peripheral blood. The receptors stem from a man aged 50-60 years with active or convalescent COVID-19.

The genes are TRBV28 and TRBJ1-1; D is undetermined. The CDR3 totals 14 residues. Trimming pared 2 bases from V and 5 bases from J, leaving 12 bases between. The germline CDR1 and CDR2 sequences are MDHEN and SYDVKM. CDR3 protein: CASSLTYSLTEAFF. CDR3 sequence (DNA): TGTGCCAGCAGTTTAACTTACAGTTTGACTGAAGCTTTCTTT.

The gene calls are TRBV28 and TRBJ1-1; D call uncertain. Trimming removed 1 base from V and 0 bases from J, with 12 bases in between. Germline CDR1 reads MDHEN; CDR2 reads SYDVKM. The CDR3 has 16 residues. The CDR3 sequence is CASSLSRGRMNTEAFF. The CDR3, as DNA: TGTGCCAGCAGTTTATCCCGTGGCAGGATGAACACTGAAGCTTTCTTT. Full variable domain (outside the CDR3, taken from reference TRBV28 and TRBJ1-1): DVKVTQSSRYLVKRTGEKVFLECVQDMDHENMFWYRQDPGLGLRLIYFSYDVKMKEKGDIPEGYSVSREKKERFSLILESASTNQTSMYLCASSLSRGRMNTEAFFGQGTRLTVV.

The rearrangement joins TRBV3-1 (or the pseudogene TRBV3-2) to TRBJ2-7; D unresolved. In germline, CDR1 is LGHDT, CDR2 YNNKEL (reference sequence). This CDR3 is 14 amino acids long. V was trimmed by 2 bases and J by 3 bases, leaving 11 bases between them. The CDR3 DNA follows: TGTGCCAGCAGCCAATATAACTTGAACTACGAGCAGTACTTC. Amino acid sequence: CASSQYNLNYEQYF.

This chain uses TRBV28 with TRBJ2-7, with 7 bases lining up with TRBD2. From germline, CDR1 is MDHEN and CDR2 SYDVKM. This CDR3 comprises 16 residues. The V and J ends lost 5 bases and 1 base, in that order; junction bases with no gene match: 11. The CDR3 nucleotides are TGTGCCAGCAGTCTAAGACTAGCAGTTCCATCCTACGAGCAGTACTTC. Protein sequence: CASSLRLAVPSYEQYF. Combining the CDR3 with reference TRBV28 and TRBJ2-7 gives the whole variable domain DVKVTQSSRYLVKRTGEKVFLECVQDMDHENMFWYRQDPGLGLRLIYFSYDVKMKEKGDIPEGYSVSREKKERFSLILESASTNQTSMYLCASSLRLAVPSYEQYFGPGTRLTVT.

The V gene is TRBV6-5, the J gene TRBJ1-4; possible D gene TRBD1, 5 bases. The length of the CDR3 is 14 residues. Germline CDR1 reads MNHEY; CDR2 reads SVGAGI. Trimming cost V 6 bases and J 5 bases, with 13 bases left between them. CDR3 sequence (DNA): TGTGCCAGCAGCCCGACGGGGGACAATGAAAAACTGTTTTTT. It encodes CASSPTGDNEKLFF.

The rearrangement links TRBV21-1 to TRBJ1-2; the table's D call of TRBD1 was not tested on the DNA. TRBV21-1 is recorded as a pseudogene. This CDR3 contains 17 residues. In nucleotides, the CDR3 is TGTGCCAGCAGCACTTCCTCCGGGACAAGGACTAACTATGGCTACACCTTC. Translated: CASSTSSGTRTNYGYTF.

J is TRBJ1-1 and V is TRBV9; 11 bases fit TRBD1. Germline trimming cut 5 bases from V and 3 bases from J; bases unmatched to any gene: 6. The CDR3 loop spans 15 amino acids. Germline V CDR1 and CDR2: SGDLS, YYNGEE. CDR3 sequence (DNA): TGTGCCAGCAGTGGGACAGGGGGGCTAGACACTGAAGCTTTCTTT. Residues: CASSGTGGLDTEAFF.

The chain joins TRBV5-6 to TRBJ1-2; TRBD1 aligns across 7 bases. Germline loops: CDR1 SGHDT, CDR2 YYEEEE. Losses at the gene ends were 4 bases for V and 3 bases for J; bases not matched to a gene: 9. This CDR3 has 15 residues. CDR3 sequence (DNA): TGTGCCAGCAGCCTTGACCCCAGGGGGGACTATGGCTACACCTTC. It specifies CASSLDPRGDYGYTF.

This chain links TRBV7-2 with TRBJ1-3; D unresolved. This CDR3 is built from 14 residues. In germline, CDR1 is SGHTA, CDR2 FQGNSA. Trimming took 5 bases from V and 4 from J, leaving 12 bases between them. CDR3 bases: TGTGCCAGCAGCCCCGCGCCCGCAGGAAACACCATATATTTT. This gives the protein CASSPAPAGNTIYF.

This clone came up once. V and J are TRBV18 and TRBJ2-7; a possible D gene is TRBD1 (5 bases). CDR3 length: 13 amino acids. Deletions cut 0 bases from V and 12 bases from J, with 15 bases between. CDR1 and CDR2 from the germline V gene are KGHSH and LQKENI. The CDR3 DNA follows: TGTGCCAGCTCACCACCTTCAGGGAAAGATCGGTACTTC. It is translated as CASSPPSGKDRYF.

This chain joins TRBV2 and TRBJ2-3; 7 bases align to TRBD2. The V and J ends lost 7 bases and 2 bases, in that order; junction bases with no gene match: 6. The CDR3 is 14 amino acids. CDR1 SNHLY and CDR2 FYNNEI come from the germline V gene. DNA of the CDR3: TGTGCCAGCATGGTAGCGGGTATCACAGATACGCAGTATTTT. Translating gives CASMVAGITDTQYF.

The gene calls are TRBV18 and TRBJ1-1; 7 positions match TRBD1. The CDR3 is 15 amino acids. Germline-derived CDR1 and CDR2 are KGHSH and LQKENI. V was pared by 3 bases and J by 8 bases, with 12 bases of the junction left unmatched. The CDR3 sequence: CASSPPSGTDMEAFF. CDR3 nucleotide sequence: TGTGCCAGCTCACCCCCCAGTGGGACAGATATGGAAGCTTTCTTT.

This clone has just a few counts. V usage is TRBV11-2 and J usage is TRBJ2-7, with TRBD1 matching 10 bases. CDR3 length: 18 amino acids. V shed 4 bases, J shed 0 bases, and the junction held 12 bases outside the gene matches. The germline gives CDR1 SGHAT, CDR2 FQNNGV. The CDR3 loop reads CASSYRAGTGEYSYEQYF. DNA of the CDR3: TGTGCCAGCAGCTACCGGGCCGGGACAGGGGAATACTCCTACGAGCAGTACTTC.

The chain links TRBV4-1 to TRBJ2-2; 7 bases match TRBD2. V gave up 3 bases and J gave up 2 bases; unmatched junction bases: 9. The CDR3 is 17 residues long. Germline CDR1 is MGHRA and CDR2 is YSYEKL. CDR3 nucleotides: TGCGCCAGCAGCCAGTATCCGAGCGGGGCTAACACCGGGGAGCTGTTTTTT. It yields the protein CASSQYPSGANTGELFF.